Reported below is one T cell receptor beta chain. These data come from a study of cytomegalovirus exposure and HLA in healthy donors. In the study overall: Approximately 180 million T cells yielded 110 million or so unique TCR beta sequences in earlier analysis.

CDR1 is MNHEY and CDR2 is SVGAGI in the germline V gene. The trim removed 6 bases at V and 8 bases at J, leaving 11 bases unmatched. The CDR3 is made up of 15 amino acids. Use of 60 Vbeta and 13 Jbeta primers characterized the PCR. TCRdb's table, derived via immunoSEQ multiplex PCR, lists solely in-frame clones and lacks some. Here the sample spans 160,000 or so clones, about 80% being singletons. The rearrangement uses TRBV6-5 and TRBJ1-4; 8 positions match TRBD1. The sequenced material came from PBMCs. The sequence derives from a man aged 18 to 29 in good health and CMV-seropositive. As DNA, the CDR3 is TGTGCCAGCAGACCCAGACAGGGGTTGTCGGAAAAACTGTTTTTT. Translated, it gives CASRPRQGLSEKLFF.